The rows below give T cell receptor beta chains drawn from one sample of a study of low-dose radiotherapy and immunotherapy resistance in tumors. TCRdb reprocessed the reads with MiXCR, giving one entry per CDR3 protein. The sample has 31,000 or so distinct CDR3 sequences, approximately 49% seen once. The sequencing here drew on PBMCs, taken after low-dose radiotherapy plus immunotherapy. All receptors come from a male donor with gallbladder cancer. Both conserved end residues are part of each CDR3. D genes are given only for firm matches. Clone size, where shown, is once, few, many, or a class for clones that have expanded.

abundance	d_gene	v_gene	j_gene	len	CDR3aa	CDR3nt
many	TRBD1	TRBV19	TRBJ1-6	14	CASTSGTGGSPLHF	TGTGCCAGTACCTCCGGGACAGGGGGTTCACCCCTCCACTTT
-	TRBD2	TRBV10-3	TRBJ2-3	15	CAISEATSGLYTQYF	TGTGCCATCAGTGAAGCGACTAGCGGGTTGTATACGCAGTATTTT
few	TRBD1	TRBV7-2	TRBJ2-7	15	CASSSRTGGLYEQYF	TGTGCCAGCAGCTCGCGGACAGGGGGTCTCTACGAGCAGTACTTC
few	TRBD1	TRBV7-8	TRBJ2-7	15	CASNWRGQGDYEQYF	TGTGCCAGCAACTGGAGGGGACAGGGGGACTACGAGCAGTACTTC
medium-sized	-	TRBV6-2/TRBV6-3	TRBJ1-1	15	CASSRPARAGAEAFF	TGTGCCAGCAGTAGGCCTGCAAGGGCTGGGGCTGAAGCTTTCTTT
-	-	TRBV23-1	TRBJ2-7	15	CARSLDGGNVYEQYF	TGCGCCAGAAGTTTAGATGGGGGGAACGTCTACGAGCAGTACTTC
-	TRBD2	TRBV4-2	TRBJ2-1	15	CASSQVSASGGGQFF	TGTGCCAGCAGCCAAGTTTCGGCTAGCGGGGGGGGGCAGTTCTTC
once	-	TRBV29-1	TRBJ1-5	14	CSVAAAGSNQPQHF	TGCAGCGTCGCGGCGGCAGGGAGCAATCAGCCCCAGCATTTT
medium-sized	-	TRBV2	TRBJ2-1	13	CASSVSARNEQFF	TGTGCCAGCAGTGTGAGCGCGAGGAATGAGCAGTTCTTC
many	TRBD2	TRBV13	TRBJ2-5	15	CASSLRAGAGETQYF	TGTGCCAGCAGCTTACGGGCGGGAGCGGGAGAGACCCAGTACTTC
many	-	TRBV12-3/TRBV12-4	TRBJ2-1	13	CASSLEGAAEQFF	TGTGCCAGCAGCCTGGAGGGGGCGGCTGAGCAGTTCTTC
many	TRBD1	TRBV27	TRBJ2-7	11	CASSTGAEQYF	TGTGCCAGCAGCACAGGGGCCGAGCAGTACTTC
-	-	TRBV9	TRBJ2-5	16	CASSVAGRSARETQYF	TGTGCCAGCAGCGTAGCGGGTAGGTCGGCTAGAGAGACCCAGTACTTC
-	TRBD1	TRBV5-4	TRBJ2-5	15	CVSSLGRGLYNEQYF	TGTGTCAGCAGCTTGGGCAGGGGGCTCTACAATGAGCAGTACTTC
medium-sized	TRBD2	TRBV6-5	TRBJ2-5	14	CASRSGSTVETQYF	TGTGCCAGCAGAAGCGGGAGTACGGTAGAGACCCAGTACTTC
many	TRBD1	TRBV20-1	TRBJ2-3	15	CSAKTGKKGGDTQYF	TGCAGTGCTAAGACAGGGAAGAAAGGTGGAGATACGCAGTATTTT
-	TRBD2	TRBV28	TRBJ2-3	15	CASSRRLAGADTQYF	TGTGCCAGCAGCCGCAGACTAGCGGGTGCGGATACGCAGTATTTT
-	-	TRBV6-2/TRBV6-3	TRBJ2-6	13	CAARGSGANVLTF	TGTGCCGCCCGCGGCTCTGGGGCCAACGTCCTGACTTTC
-	-	TRBV5-1	TRBJ1-6	13	CASKSSYNSPLHF	TGCGCCAGCAAATCCTCCTATAATTCACCCCTCCACTTT
medium-sized	-	TRBV5-1	TRBJ2-7	14	CASSLGQGPYEQYF	TGCGCCAGCAGCCTGGGCCAGGGACCCTACGAGCAGTACTTC
-	-	TRBV9	TRBJ2-7	13	CASGDLASYEQYF	TGTGCCAGCGGAGATCTAGCATCCTACGAGCAGTACTTC
-	-	TRBV7-2	TRBJ1-2	14	CASSLDGGLRPYTF	TGTGCCAGCAGCTTAGATGGAGGGTTACGTCCATACACCTTC
-	-	TRBV20-1	TRBJ2-3	12	CSARVKADTQYF	TGCAGTGCTAGGGTAAAAGCAGATACGCAGTATTTT
-	-	TRBV6-6	TRBJ1-3	15	CASSYGGGSGNTIYF	TGTGCCAGCAGTTACGGGGGGGGTTCTGGAAACACCATATATTTT
many	-	TRBV7-3	TRBJ2-1	14	CASSSMGSYNEQFF	TGTGCCAGCAGCTCAATGGGCTCCTACAATGAGCAGTTCTTC
medium-sized	-	TRBV28	TRBJ2-7	13	CASRAISVNEQYF	TGTGCCAGCAGAGCCATTAGCGTCAACGAGCAGTACTTC
many	-	TRBV11-1	TRBJ1-1	13	CASSRRVYSEAFF	TGTGCCAGCAGCCGCCGGGTCTACTCTGAAGCTTTCTTT
-	-	TRBV11-2	TRBJ2-7	15	CASSLDRDFAYEQYF	TGTGCCAGCAGCTTAGATAGGGACTTTGCCTACGAGCAGTACTTC
-	-	TRBV14	TRBJ1-1	14	CASSQISRNSRAFF	TGTGCCAGCAGCCAAATCTCCCGTAACTCCCGGGCTTTCTTT
-	-	TRBV7-6	TRBJ2-2	15	CASSLGQRSTGELFF	TGTGCTAGCAGCTTAGGGCAGCGAAGCACCGGGGAGCTGTTTTTT
-	-	TRBV7-9	TRBJ2-3	14	CASSFGATWDTQYF	TGTGCCAGCAGCTTTGGGGCCACGTGGGATACGCAGTATTTT
-	TRBD1	TRBV29-1	TRBJ2-1	14	CRGRQGEPYNEQFF	TGCAGGGGTAGGCAGGGGGAGCCCTACAATGAGCAGTTCTTC
-	-	TRBV3-1	TRBJ1-6	14	CASSQVSANSPLHF	TGTGCCAGCAGCCAAGTGTCAGCCAATTCACCCCTCCACTTT
medium-sized	-	TRBV28	TRBJ1-1	16	CASISPAGRMNTEAFF	TGTGCCAGCATCTCCCCGGCAGGCCGCATGAACACTGAAGCTTTCTTT
-	-	TRBV4-3	TRBJ2-7	15	CASSQDSGGTYEQYF	TGCGCCAGCAGCCAAGATAGTGGGGGCACCTACGAGCAGTACTTC
many	TRBD2	TRBV20-1	TRBJ2-3	19	CSARDFRGTSGGAADTQYF	TGCAGTGCTAGAGATTTCCGTGGGACTAGCGGGGGGGCAGCAGATACGCAGTATTTT
medium-sized	-	TRBV5-1	TRBJ1-2	15	CASSLARGLYDGYTF	TGCGCCAGCAGCTTGGCCCGGGGGCTCTACGATGGCTACACCTTC
many	-	TRBV7-3	TRBJ2-1	11	CASSPKIEQFF	TGTGCCAGCAGCCCGAAGATTGAGCAGTTCTTC
-	-	TRBV12-3/TRBV12-4	TRBJ1-1	15	CASSFWAVFTTEAFF	TGTGCCAGCAGTTTCTGGGCGGTTTTTACCACTGAAGCTTTCTTT
-	-	TRBV7-8	TRBJ2-1	12	CASGPYLNEQFF	TGTGCCAGCGGGCCGTATCTCAATGAGCAGTTCTTC
-	-	TRBV14	TRBJ2-5	14	CASSQARIQETQYF	TGTGCCAGCAGCCAAGCACGGATCCAAGAGACCCAGTACTTC
many	-	TRBV7-2	TRBJ1-1	15	CASSTMALGNTEAFF	TGTGCCAGCAGTACGATGGCATTAGGGAACACTGAAGCTTTCTTT
once	-	TRBV18	TRBJ2-1	15	CASSPPEISYNEQFF	TGTGCCAGCTCCCCCCCGGAAATCTCCTACAATGAGCAGTTCTTC
medium-sized	TRBD2	TRBV14	TRBJ2-3	15	CASRPGLDVTDTQYF	TGTGCCAGCAGGCCGGGACTAGATGTCACAGATACGCAGTATTTT
few	-	TRBV19	TRBJ2-7	14	CASRPRDRNYEQYF	TGTGCCAGTAGACCCCGGGACCGAAACTACGAGCAGTACTTC
-	-	TRBV24-1	TRBJ2-1	15	CATSEPGAGYNEQFF	TGTGCCACCAGTGAACCGGGGGCAGGATACAATGAGCAGTTCTTC
many	TRBD1	TRBV5-1	TRBJ2-2	15	CASSYGTENTGELFF	TGCGCCAGCAGCTACGGGACAGAAAACACCGGGGAGCTGTTTTTT
-	-	TRBV5-1	TRBJ2-2	17	CASSRGHPNTGELFFFF	-
many	TRBD1	TRBV7-9	TRBJ1-1	15	CASSRQGIINTEAFF	TGTGCCAGCAGTAGACAGGGCATAATTAACACTGAAGCTTTCTTT
-	-	TRBV14	TRBJ2-5	13	CASSQGNAGTQYF	TGTGCCAGCAGCCAAGGGAACGCCGGGACCCAGTACTTC
medium-sized	TRBD1	TRBV29-1	TRBJ1-2	16	CSATTHAGTDNYGYTF	TGCAGCGCTACCACGCACGCCGGGACAGATAACTATGGCTACACCTTC
medium-sized	-	TRBV11-2	TRBJ1-6	14	CASSLREGNSPLHF	TGTGCCAGCAGCTTACGGGAGGGGAACTCACCCCTCCACTTT
many	-	TRBV27	TRBJ2-7	16	CASSDTERTRSYEQYF	TGTGCCAGCAGCGACACCGAGCGGACCCGCTCCTACGAGCAGTACTTC
-	TRBD2	TRBV6-2/TRBV6-3	TRBJ2-3	14	CASSRLAGGDTQYF	TGTGCCAGCAGTCGGCTAGCGGGGGGAGATACGCAGTATTTT
few	-	TRBV29-1	TRBJ2-7	11	CSVDYRYEQYF	TGCAGCGTTGATTATCGGTACGAGCAGTACTTC
-	TRBD2	TRBV5-1	TRBJ2-1	19	CASSLVASGSASSYNEQFF	TGCGCCAGCAGCTTGGTGGCTAGCGGGAGTGCGAGCTCCTACAATGAGCAGTTCTTC
few	TRBD1	TRBV6-2/TRBV6-3	TRBJ1-5	14	CASSETGANQPQHF	TGTGCCAGCAGTGAGACAGGGGCGAATCAGCCCCAGCATTTT
-	-	TRBV4-1	TRBJ1-4	16	CASSQDSGGQYEKLFF	TGCGCCAGCAGCCAAGATAGCGGGGGCCAATACGAAAAACTGTTTTTT
-	-	TRBV4-3	TRBJ2-1	16	CASSQEVSPPNNEQFF	TGCGCCAGCAGCCAAGAGGTCTCCCCCCCCAACAATGAGCAGTTCTTC